This T cell receptor beta chain was profiled in a study of T cell responses to AZD1222 COVID-19 vaccine. Study-level background: Pooling of second doses given at about 4 or about 12 weeks was done. Whole-study results and caveats: White British ancestry dominated among donors, who included more females, and clonal diversity was possibly underestimated. Two doses of AZD1222 preceded a rise in Spike-specific TCR breadth and depth. Baseline antibody screening turned up just six or seven seropositive AZD1222 recipients.

Repertoires were generated with immunoSEQ multiplex PCR, while TCRdb's copy carries only in-frame clones and drops some. The repertoire holds 150,000 to 200,000 clones, with around nine tenths as singletons. On this clone: Its antigen is still unknown.

The J segment lost 6 bases and the V segment lost 9 bases, leaving 9 bases of the junction unmatched. Per the germline V gene, CDR1 is MDHEN and CDR2 is SYDVKM. The CDR3 has 14 residues. Sequenced material: peripheral blood, taken on day 0 of AZD1222 vaccination. The chain has TRBV28 and TRBJ1-5, with 9 bases that match TRBD1. This receptor was obtained from an adult in good health. The chain's CDR3 is CASWRQDRGQPQHF. The CDR3 DNA is TGTGCCAGTTGGAGACAGGACAGGGGTCAGCCCCAGCATTTT.